This TCR beta chain emerged from a study of T-cell memory formation after mild COVID-19. Study-level findings and limits: While clones contracting from day 15 to 85 were balanced between CD4 and CD8, later expanders leaned CD4+. Cross-reactive memory seemingly joined, as some responding clones were found in pre-infection memory.

The CDR3 runs 14 residues. Germline values: CDR1 LGHNA, CDR2 YNFKEQ. Trimming left V 2 bases short and J 1 base short, with 7 bases between. This clonotype has more than one count but fewer than ten. Its antigen is currently unknown. A 5'RACE reaction primed in the constant segment made cDNA libraries of TCR alpha and TCR beta, and these carried sample barcodes and UMIs. Via MiXCR, TCRdb re-called the 5' RACE reads, giving one row per CDR3 protein. The sample includes 260,000 or so distinct CDR3 sequences, over 15% seen only once; the top ten take around 21%. This receptor was identified in a man younger than 35 who had mild COVID-19 (a few samples of this study predate the infection). Cell type and time point are not known. J is TRBJ2-3 and V is TRBV4-2; D is undetermined. Specimen: PBMCs or a T cell subset sorted from them (not recorded which). CDR3 protein: CASSQRLRTDTQYF. The CDR3, as DNA: TGTGCCAGCAGCCAACGACTTCGCACAGATACGCAGTATTTT.